This T cell receptor beta chain was captured in a study of blood T cell repertoires in COVID-19. As for the study in general: Sample material is recorded as cDNA or gDNA derived from T cells, B-cell-depleted T cells, or PBMCs.

The method was immunoSEQ multiplex PCR; TCRdb's version includes in-frame clones alone and lacks a portion of them. The repertoire holds about 430,000 clones, with around 87% as singletons. Two negative PCRs, clearance, or symptom resolution had been documented for recovered Cohort 3 donors. Sequencing input: PBMCs or T cells enriched from blood (not recorded which). This receptor was taken from a man between 25 and 39 years old who had recovered from COVID-19.

This CDR3 reads CASSYSYAGTEAFF. CDR3 nucleotide sequence: TGTGCCAGCAGTTACTCGTATGCGGGGACTGAAGCTTTCTTT. The chain is built from TRBV6-5 and TRBJ1-1; D gene unclear. V lost 0 bases, J lost 5 bases, and 10 bases lay in between. Germline CDR1 reads MNHEY; CDR2 reads SVGAGI. The CDR3 covers 14 residues.